This T cell receptor beta chain stems from a study of CD8+CD57+ T cells in acquired aplastic anemia. The CDR3 length is 14 residues. Looked up from germline, CDR1 is SGHTA and CDR2 is FQGNSA. The trim removed 3 bases at V and 8 bases at J, leaving 8 bases unmatched. In its sample, this clonotype was seen many times. Genomic DNA constituted the template upon which TCR beta VDJ and CDR3 profiling was performed. One entry per CDR3 protein results from TCRdb running MiXCR on the reads. Of 160,000 or so distinct CDR3 sequences in the sample, 47% were seen once. The patients chosen for sequencing had shown expansion of CD8+CD57+ cells (detected by flow cytometry). Patient blood was sampled before any therapy had been received.

This sequence joins TRBV7-2 and TRBJ1-1; 8 bases fit TRBD1. The sequence came from a human donor with aplastic anemia. Sequencing was done on a sample of sorted CD4+, CD8+, or CD8+CD57+ T cells (not recorded which) from PBMCs. CDR3 DNA: TGTGCCAGCAGCTTGGGAGGACAGGGAAGAGAAGCTTTCTTT. Its translation: CASSLGGQGREAFF.